The rows below give T cell receptor beta chains drawn from one sample of a study of cytomegalovirus exposure and HLA in healthy donors. Sequenced by immunoSEQ multiplex PCR; TCRdb stores in-frame clones only, minus some. This table holds around 100,000 clones, 65% to 80% found once. The sequencing input was PBMCs. The receptors derive from a female donor in good health and CMV-seropositive. Each CDR3 is given with its conserved first and last residue. D genes are given only for firm matches. Size values are once, few and many counts, or a class for expanded clones, and some rows have none.

J: TRBJ2-2
D: TRBD2
V: TRBV10-3
size: -
DNA: TGTGCCATTAGCGGGAGGACTACCGGGGAGCTGTTTTTT
CDR3: CAISGRTTGELFF

J: TRBJ2-7
D: TRBD1
V: TRBV5-4
size: -
DNA: TGTGCCAGCAGCTTGCCGGGACAGCCCCTCGGGGAGCAGTACTTC
CDR3: CASSLPGQPLGEQYF

J: TRBJ1-1
D: -
V: TRBV6-1
size: -
DNA: TGTGCCAGCAGTGGAGACAGTGCTATGAACACTGAAGCTTTCTTT
CDR3: CASSGDSAMNTEAFF

J: TRBJ2-1
D: -
V: TRBV9
size: -
DNA: TGTGCCAGCAGCACAACCAGGGGTGAGCAGTTCTTC
CDR3: CASSTTRGEQFF

J: TRBJ1-1
D: -
V: TRBV27
size: few
DNA: TGTGCCAGCAGAGACAGACTTGAAGCTTTCTTT
CDR3: CASRDRLEAFF

J: TRBJ2-1
D: -
V: TRBV28
size: once
DNA: TGTGCCAGCAGTTCCCCCCCCCGGAGTGGCTCCTACAATGAGCAGTTCTTC
CDR3: CASSSPPRSGSYNEQFF

J: TRBJ1-4
D: -
V: TRBV5-5
size: -
DNA: TGTGCCAGCAGGCACAGCTCAACTAATGAAAAACTGTTTTTT
CDR3: CASRHSSTNEKLFF

J: TRBJ2-5
D: TRBD2
V: TRBV15
size: -
DNA: TGTGCCACCAGCAGAGGGGGGACTAGCGGGGGAAAGGGGGAGACCCAGTACTTC
CDR3: CATSRGGTSGGKGETQYF

J: TRBJ2-2
D: -
V: TRBV5-1
size: once
DNA: TGCGCCAGCAGCCCCGGACTAGGACAGACCGGGGAGCTGTTTTTT
CDR3: CASSPGLGQTGELFF

J: TRBJ1-3
D: TRBD1
V: TRBV7-9
size: -
DNA: TGTGCCAGCAGCTCGTCCGGACAGGGAAGCGGAAACACCATATATTTT
CDR3: CASSSSGQGSGNTIYF

J: TRBJ1-1
D: -
V: TRBV5-1
size: few
DNA: TGCGCCAGCAGCCTCTTCCCAGGGATAAAGGGGGACACTGAAGCTTTCTTT
CDR3: CASSLFPGIKGDTEAFF

J: TRBJ1-1
D: -
V: TRBV5-1
size: -
DNA: TGCGCCAGCTCTACCTCGGGTGGGAACACTGAAGCTTTCTTT
CDR3: CASSTSGGNTEAFF

J: TRBJ1-1
D: -
V: TRBV4-2
size: -
DNA: TGTGCCAGCAGCCAAGAAGGGGGGGGACGCTTGAACACTGAAGCTTTCTTT
CDR3: CASSQEGGGRLNTEAFF

J: TRBJ2-6
D: TRBD2
V: TRBV5-1
size: -
DNA: TGCGCCAGCAGCGGGGGAGGGGACGGCACCTCTGGGGCCAACGTCCTGACTTTC
CDR3: CASSGGGDGTSGANVLTF

J: TRBJ2-7
D: TRBD1
V: TRBV7-6
size: -
DNA: TGTGCCAGCAGCGGACGACAGGGGGCCTACGAGCAGTACTTC
CDR3: CASSGRQGAYEQYF

J: TRBJ2-3
D: TRBD1
V: TRBV7-2
size: once
DNA: TGTGCCAGCAGCCGGGACAGGGGCACAGATACGCAGTATTTT
CDR3: CASSRDRGTDTQYF

J: TRBJ2-7
D: TRBD2
V: TRBV7-2
size: few
DNA: TGTGCCAGCAGTTCATTGACTAGCGGTAACTACGAGCAGTACTTC
CDR3: CASSSLTSGNYEQYF

J: TRBJ2-6
D: -
V: TRBV7-3
size: -
DNA: TGTGCCAGCAGCGAACAGGGCTCTGGGGCCAACGTCCTGACTTTC
CDR3: CASSEQGSGANVLTF

J: TRBJ1-1
D: -
V: TRBV5-1
size: -
DNA: TGCGCCAGCAGCTTCGACAAGAACACTGAAGCTTTCTTT
CDR3: CASSFDKNTEAFF

J: TRBJ2-5
D: TRBD2
V: TRBV7-8
size: once
DNA: TGTGCCAGCAGCGTTAGACTAGCGGGGAGTAGGGAGACCCAGTACTTC
CDR3: CASSVRLAGSRETQYF

J: TRBJ2-7
D: TRBD2
V: TRBV7-8
size: -
DNA: TGTGCCAGCAAGGGGAGCGGGACTTCCTACGAGCAGTACTTC
CDR3: CASKGSGTSYEQYF

J: TRBJ1-1
D: -
V: TRBV5-1
size: few
DNA: TGCGCCAGCAGCTTGGCGGTTGGGCACACTGAAGCTTTCTTT
CDR3: CASSLAVGHTEAFF

J: TRBJ2-7
D: -
V: TRBV18
size: once
DNA: TGTGCCAGCTCACCCGCAGGTTTTAGCTACGAGCAGTACTTC
CDR3: CASSPAGFSYEQYF

J: TRBJ1-2
D: TRBD1
V: TRBV4-3
size: -
DNA: TGCGCCAGCAGCCAAGATGGGGCAGGGGGCGGGTATGGCTACACCTTC
CDR3: CASSQDGAGGGYGYTF

J: TRBJ1-4
D: TRBD1
V: TRBV7-2
size: few
DNA: TGTGCCAGCAGCCTTGACAGGGGTAATGAAAAACTGTTTTTT
CDR3: CASSLDRGNEKLFF

J: TRBJ1-2
D: TRBD1
V: TRBV5-4
size: once
DNA: TGTGCCAGCAGCTGGGGACAGGGTTCCGGCTACACCTTC
CDR3: CASSWGQGSGYTF

J: TRBJ2-7
D: -
V: TRBV6-5
size: once
DNA: TGTGCCAGCAGTTACTCGGTCGGCTACGAGCAGTACTTC
CDR3: CASSYSVGYEQYF

J: TRBJ2-1
D: TRBD2
V: TRBV18
size: -
DNA: TGTGCCAGCTCACCCGGCACGGCGGGGGGGCAGCATGAGCAGTTCTTC
CDR3: CASSPGTAGGQHEQFF

J: TRBJ2-1
D: TRBD2
V: TRBV7-9
size: few
DNA: TGTGCCAGCAGCTTAGGAGAGACTAGCGATCTTTACAATGAGCAGTTCTTC
CDR3: CASSLGETSDLYNEQFF

J: TRBJ1-2
D: TRBD1
V: TRBV7-2
size: few
DNA: TGTGCCAGCAGGCAAACGGCTGGACAGGGTAGCGGTGGCTACACCTTC
CDR3: CASRQTAGQGSGGYTF

J: TRBJ2-7
D: TRBD1
V: TRBV6-6
size: -
DNA: TGTGCCAGCAGTTTCTGGGACAGGGTGAGGGAGCAGTACTTC
CDR3: CASSFWDRVREQYF

J: TRBJ2-3
D: TRBD2
V: TRBV19
size: -
DNA: TGTGCCAGTAGTATCGACGTGGGGGGGGGAAGCACAGATACGCAGTATTTT
CDR3: CASSIDVGGGSTDTQYF

J: TRBJ2-1
D: TRBD2
V: TRBV4-2
size: -
DNA: TGTGCCAGCAGCCAAGTAGCGGGAGTTGGCAATGAGCAGTTCTTC
CDR3: CASSQVAGVGNEQFF

J: TRBJ1-3
D: -
V: TRBV5-4
size: -
DNA: TGTGCCAGCAGCTTGATGGGGGCGTCTGGAAACACCATATATTTT
CDR3: CASSLMGASGNTIYF

J: TRBJ1-2
D: TRBD1
V: TRBV11-2
size: -
DNA: TGTGCCAGCAGGTCCTTCGTATTGGTGGGACAGGGATTCTATGGCTACACCTTC
CDR3: CASRSFVLVGQGFYGYTF

J: TRBJ2-1
D: -
V: TRBV6-4
size: -
DNA: TGTGCCAGCAGTGGGCAGGGTTTGGGTGAGCAGTTCTTC
CDR3: CASSGQGLGEQFF

J: TRBJ2-2
D: TRBD2
V: TRBV19
size: -
DNA: TGTGCCAGTAGTGGGAGGGGCCTGAACACCGGGGAGCTGTTTTTT
CDR3: CASSGRGLNTGELFF

J: TRBJ2-7
D: TRBD2
V: TRBV11-2
size: -
DNA: TGTGCCAGCAGCCCAATGGGTCGACTAGCGGGCCAACACTACGAGCAGTACTTC
CDR3: CASSPMGRLAGQHYEQYF

J: TRBJ1-5
D: TRBD1
V: TRBV27
size: -
DNA: TGTGCCAGCAGTCAGGACAGGGCTGGACAGCCCCAGCATTTT
CDR3: CASSQDRAGQPQHF

J: TRBJ1-5
D: -
V: TRBV7-8
size: -
DNA: TGTGCCAGCAGCGGGCGGGACGGAGTTAGCAATCAGCCCCAGCATTTT
CDR3: CASSGRDGVSNQPQHF